This is a list of T cell receptor beta chains from one sample in a study of T cell changes during pregnancy in multiple sclerosis. Sequencing used immunoSEQ multiplex PCR; TCRdb keeps in-frame clones, though not all of them. The data contain about 45,000 clones, roughly 90% of them seen just once; the ten biggest clones take up around 1.9%. The material sequenced was peripheral blood, taken in the first trimester of pregnancy. The source of these receptors is a female donor with multiple sclerosis, enrolled in a pregnancy study. Each CDR3 is given with its conserved first and last residue. D genes are given only for firm matches. The size field is filled for only some rows; it gives once, few, many or a size class.

>TRBJ1-6|14|NA|NA|TRBV6-1
TGTGCCAGCAGTGAAGGCGGATACGATTCACCCCTCCACTTT
CASSEGGYDSPLHF
>TRBJ1-1|14|NA|NA|TRBV7-2
TGTGCCAGCAGCCCCGTGGGGGGGAACACTGAAGCTTTCTTT
CASSPVGGNTEAFF
>TRBJ1-1|14|NA|NA|TRBV10-3
TGTGCCATCAAGACAGCCCCCTTGAACACTGAAGCTTTCTTT
CAIKTAPLNTEAFF
>TRBJ1-5|17|NA|NA|TRBV28
TGTGCCAGCAGCCCGCTCTCGGGCGGGAATAGCAATCAGCCCCAGCATTTT
CASSPLSGGNSNQPQHF
>TRBJ2-7|16|NA|TRBD1|TRBV28
TGTGCCAGCAGTTTACCCGGGACAGGCAGCTCCTACGAGCAGTACTTC
CASSLPGTGSSYEQYF
>TRBJ1-5|15|NA|NA|TRBV5-5
TGTGCCAGCAGCTTAAGGGGCGAGAGCAATCAGCCCCAGCATTTT
CASSLRGESNQPQHF
>TRBJ2-7|19|NA|TRBD2|TRBV7-8
TGTGCCAGCAGCTTAGTTGTCGGGGGGGGCGGGTCCGTCTCCTACGAGCAGTACTTC
CASSLVVGGGGSVSYEQYF
>TRBJ2-1|15|NA|NA|TRBV6-5
TGTGCCAGCAGTTACTCGATCGGCTCCTACAATGAGCAGTTCTTC
CASSYSIGSYNEQFF
>TRBJ1-2|14|NA|NA|TRBV5-1
TGCGCCACTAAAGGGACACCCGGAGTTTATGGCTACACCTTC
CATKGTPGVYGYTF
>TRBJ2-7|15|NA|NA|TRBV6-5
TGTGCCAGCAGTTTACAGGGTTCCCCCCCAGCTGAGCAGTACTTC
CASSLQGSPPAEQYF
>TRBJ2-3|12|NA|NA|TRBV7-9
TGTGCCAGCAGCTCGTACGCGGGGACGCAGTATTTT
CASSSYAGTQYF
>TRBJ2-1|11|NA|NA|TRBV20-1
TGCAGTGCTACAAACTACAATGAGCAGTTCTTC
CSATNYNEQFF
>TRBJ2-5|14|NA|TRBD2|TRBV7-8
TGTGCCAGCAGCCCGGGGGGGGCTGGAGAGACCCAGTACTTC
CASSPGGAGETQYF
>TRBJ2-7|13|NA|NA|TRBV30
TGTGCCTGGGCCCAGGACTGGTCCTACGAGCAGTACTTC
CAWAQDWSYEQYF
>TRBJ2-7|15|NA|NA|TRBV7-2
TGTGCCAGCAGCCTTCTACAGAGGGCGTCGGCCGAGCAGTACTTC
CASSLLQRASAEQYF
>TRBJ2-1|14|NA|TRBD1|TRBV7-9
TGTGCCAGCACCCGGGACAGAAGTTACAATGAGCAGTTCTTC
CASTRDRSYNEQFF
>TRBJ2-7|15|once|TRBD2|TRBV7-6
TGTGCCAGCAGCCCCGCGGGGGGCCTCTCCTACGAGCAGTACTTC
CASSPAGGLSYEQYF
>TRBJ2-1|15|NA|TRBD2|TRBV10-3
TGTGCCATCAGTGAAGGGCTAGCGGCGAGCAATGAGCAGTTCTTC
CAISEGLAASNEQFF
>TRBJ2-7|14|once|TRBD1|TRBV30
TGTGCCTGGCGCCCCGCGGACAGGGTCCACGAGCAGTACTTC
CAWRPADRVHEQYF
>TRBJ2-5|16|once|TRBD2|TRBV28
TGTGCCAGCAGTTTATGGACTAGCGGGGGTGGGGAGACCCAGTACTTC
CASSLWTSGGGETQYF
>TRBJ2-3|12|NA|NA|TRBV29-1
TGCAGCGTTGACGGGGGCACAGATACGCAGTATTTT
CSVDGGTDTQYF
>TRBJ2-5|15|NA|TRBD2|TRBV6-6
TGTGCCAGCAGAGACCTAGCGGGGCCGTGGGAGACCCAGTACTTC
CASRDLAGPWETQYF
>TRBJ2-1|15|NA|NA|TRBV18
TGTGCCAGCTCACCACCTTACTCTTCCTACAATGAGCAGTTCTTC
CASSPPYSSYNEQFF
>TRBJ2-2|15|NA|TRBD1|TRBV4-1
TGCGCCAGCAGCCAACTGACAGGGGGGACCGGGGAGCTGTTTTTT
CASSQLTGGTGELFF
>TRBJ2-2|18|NA|TRBD2|TRBV30
TGTGCCTGGAATGGGACTAGCGGGGGACGCAGTGGCACCGGGGAGCTGTTTTTT
CAWNGTSGGRSGTGELFF
>TRBJ2-5|14|NA|TRBD1|TRBV19
TGTGCCAGTAGTGCCCGGGACAGCCAAGAGACCCAGTACTTC
CASSARDSQETQYF
>TRBJ2-1|14|NA|NA|TRBV5-1
TGCGCCAGCAGCTCCCAAGGACAAGTTTATGAGCAGTTCTTC
CASSSQGQVYEQFF
>TRBJ2-5|15|NA|TRBD1|TRBV19
TGTGCCAGTAGTGTCCAGGGGGCTCGGCTAGAGACCCAGTACTTC
CASSVQGARLETQYF
>TRBJ1-6|14|once|NA|TRBV19
TGTGCCAGTAGTCCGACAGCAGTTAATTCACCCCTCCACTTT
CASSPTAVNSPLHF
>TRBJ2-7|14|NA|TRBD1|TRBV9
TGTGCCAGCAGCCCCGGACAGGGGGGCTACGAGCAGTACTTC
CASSPGQGGYEQYF
>TRBJ2-7|16|NA|NA|TRBV11-2
TGTGCCAGCAGCTTAGATTTTCGCGGCCTTTCCCGGGAGCAGTACTTC
CASSLDFRGLSREQYF
>TRBJ1-3|12|NA|NA|TRBV6-6
TGTGCCAGCCGGGGTGGGGGAAACACCATATATTTT
CASRGGGNTIYF
>TRBJ1-1|13|NA|NA|TRBV19
TGTGCCAGTATCGGCGGGGGGGGGACTGAAGCTTTCTTT
CASIGGGGTEAFF
>TRBJ1-4|15|NA|TRBD1|TRBV6-6
TGTGCCAGCAGTAAGACAGGGGGCAGAAATGAAAAACTGTTTTTT
CASSKTGGRNEKLFF
>TRBJ1-4|16|NA|NA|TRBV7-6
TGTGCCAGCAGCTTGACAGTTTACTCGACTAATGAAAAACTGTTTTTT
CASSLTVYSTNEKLFF
>TRBJ1-4|14|few|TRBD1|TRBV2
TGTGCCAGCAGTGAACAGGGGGCAGGGGAAAAACTGTTTTTT
CASSEQGAGEKLFF
>TRBJ2-1|14|NA|NA|TRBV5-1
TGCGCCAGCAGACCAGCGGGTTCCTACAATGAGCAGTTCTTC
CASRPAGSYNEQFF
>TRBJ2-7|15|NA|NA|TRBV5-4
TGTGCCAGCAGCCCGGAATCGACAGGTTTGTACGAGCAGTACTTC
CASSPESTGLYEQYF
>TRBJ1-1|16|once|NA|TRBV9
TGTGCCAGCAGCGGGGGGACCTCACGGGGGGACACTGAAGCTTTCTTT
CASSGGTSRGDTEAFF
>TRBJ2-1|16|NA|NA|TRBV7-2
TGTGCCAGCAGCCCGCCCCGGGACTCCTTACACAATGAGCAGTTCTTC
CASSPPRDSLHNEQFF
>TRBJ2-1|12|NA|NA|TRBV5-8
TGTGCCAGCAGCTTGGCCCTAAATGAGCAGTTCTTC
CASSLALNEQFF
>TRBJ2-2|15|NA|TRBD1|TRBV6-6
TGTGCCAGCAGGTCTACAGGGGCGAACACCGGGGAGCTGTTTTTT
CASRSTGANTGELFF
>TRBJ1-4|17|NA|TRBD1|TRBV27
TGTGCCAGCGGCCCTGGTGGCAGGGGGCTAGATAATGAAAAACTGTTTTTT
CASGPGGRGLDNEKLFF
>TRBJ1-6|15|NA|TRBD1|TRBV7-9
TGTGCCAGCAGCCCACAGGGGGCTAGTAATTCACCCCTCCACTTT
CASSPQGASNSPLHF
>TRBJ1-1|12|once|NA|TRBV30
TGTGCCTGGGGACAGCGGAACACTGAAGCTTTCTTT
CAWGQRNTEAFF